A single T cell receptor beta chain is shown here with its context. Antigen specificity is unknown. Since a much larger clone is just one base distant, this may be a read error. This record comes from a study of T cells in Graves' hyperthyroidism and ophthalmopathy. The study's findings and limits: In simple terms, a model built on 13 V-J features told ophthalmopathy apart from stable hyperthyroidism.

Ophthalmopathy patients had moderate-to-severe active disease, CAS ≥3, NOSPECS ≥4, and disease duration under 3 months. Exclusions: uncontrolled infection, other autoimmune disease, pregnancy, lactation. Orbital computed tomography and thyroid ultrasound, together with serum TRAb and thyroxine and clinical symptoms, were used for diagnoses. This CDR3 is 17 amino acids long. In germline, CDR1 is KGHDR, CDR2 SFDVKD. What was amplified from RNA transcripts were TCR beta CDR3 regions. The primer set for the first-round RT-PCR of the TCR CDR3 was HTBI. TCRdb re-analysed the multiplex PCR reads in MiXCR, keeping a single row per CDR3 protein. The sample has about 380,000 distinct CDR3 sequences; less than 20% are singletons.

The rearrangement joins TRBV24-1 to TRBJ2-1; unclear D gene. The receptor was derived from a young man with Graves' ophthalmopathy. The sample consisted of blood. The chain's CDR3 is CATSDFSSGSSYNEQSF. CDR3 coding DNA: TGTGCCACCAGTGATTTTAGTAGTGGCAGCTCCTACAATGAGCAGTCCTTC.